Presented here are 14 T cell receptor beta chains from one specimen sequenced in a study of Ad26.COV2.S vaccination and SARS-CoV-2 variants listed by TCRdb under 2021. Library preparation was by the immunoSEQ multiplex PCR assay. TCRdb re-hosts the immuneACCESS table, in-frame sequences only. Its copies lack some clones; in the studies checked, an unresolved V gene accounts for under half of them, and the cause for the rest is not known. The sample table records 500,000 or so clones; approximately 88% of these occur just once. More than 10% of the sample comes from the top ten. The label giving this sample's treatment or condition can be read as: 19 received Ad26.COV2.S at low or high dose, single or two shots; roughly five received placebo; per-sample allocation not given. Repertoires of vaccine and placebo recipients were sequenced from samples collected on day 63 after the first injection. The source material was peripheral blood, sampled in a trial of Ad26.COV2.S vaccine versus placebo. Every receptor here comes from a person between 18 and 65 years old who received the Ad26.COV2.S COVID-19 vaccine or a placebo.

The chain joins TRBV5-1 to TRBJ1-1; D ambiguous. The V and J ends lost 4 bases and 2 bases respectively, with 9 bases between them. Germline V gene lookup returns CDR1 SGHRS and CDR2 YFSETQ. The CDR3 covers 13 residues. The CDR3 region is CASSTAFNTEAFF. CDR3 nucleotides: TGCGCCAGCAGCACAGCGTTCAACACTGAAGCTTTCTTT.

The sample holds one count of this clone. The CDR3 bases are TGTGCCACCAGCCCGGGTGGGCGGGATAACGAGCAGTACTTC. This codes for CATSPGGRDNEQYF. The chain employs TRBV15 and TRBJ2-7; D might be TRBD2 (6 bases). The V and J ends lost 5 bases and 5 bases respectively, with 16 bases between them. The CDR3 runs 14 residues. Germline V CDR1 and CDR2: LNHNV, YYDKDF (reference sequence).

The chain couples TRBV20-1 to TRBJ2-2, with 9 bases that match TRBD2. CDR1 and CDR2 from the germline V gene are DFQATT and SNEGSKA (reference sequence). The CDR3 has 14 amino acids. V lost 3 bases, J lost 4 bases, and 3 bases stayed unmatched. CDR3 sequence: CSASGGRGTGELFF. CDR3 DNA: TGCAGTGCTAGTGGCGGGAGGGGCACCGGGGAGCTGTTTTTT.

The rearrangement uses TRBV3-1 (or the pseudogene TRBV3-2) and TRBJ1-5; tentatively, D is TRBD1 (5 bases). V was trimmed by 3 bases and J by 3 bases, leaving 9 bases between them. The CDR3 covers 14 residues. Germline V CDR1 and CDR2: LGHDT, YNNKEL (reference sequence). The CDR3 sequence: CASSHGGDNQPQHF. CDR3 DNA: TGTGCCAGCAGCCACGGAGGGGACAATCAGCCCCAGCATTTT.

The CDR3 coding sequence is TGTGCCTACCGAGGGGGAGGCAATCAGCCCCAGCATTTT. The encoded protein is CAYRGGGNQPQHF. The genes are TRBV30 and TRBJ1-5; the D gene is possibly TRBD1 (6 bases). The germline CDR1 and CDR2 sequences are GTSNPN and SVGIG (reference sequence). Trimming took off 7 bases at V and 2 bases at J, with 12 bases between the two ends. CDR3 length equals 13 residues.

Details on this clone: The sample carries other DNA sequences with the same CDR3. This chain joins TRBV6-5 and TRBJ1-2, with D hard to call. The germline V gene encodes CDR1 MNHEY and CDR2 SVGAGI. Trimming cost V 6 bases and J 5 bases, with 7 bases left between them. This CDR3 is 11 amino acids long. DNA for the CDR3: TGTGCCAGCAGGACGGGGTATGGCTACACCTTC. Translation: CASRTGYGYTF.

The chain couples TRBV18 to TRBJ2-1; a possible D gene is TRBD1 (6 bases). This CDR3 contains 16 residues. V gave up 6 bases and J gave up 6 bases, with 21 bases separating them. Per germline, CDR1 KGHSH and CDR2 LQKENI. The chain's CDR3 is CASSHSMSGHRNEQFF. CDR3 DNA sequence: TGTGCCAGCTCCCACTCGATGTCGGGACACCGCAATGAGCAGTTCTTC.

This clone was detected only once. The chain combines TRBV4-1 with TRBJ2-7, with TRBD2 matching 9 bases. Germline V lookup: CDR1 MGHRA, CDR2 YSYEKL. V dropped 4 bases and J dropped 2; count of bases not matched to a gene: 9. The CDR3 sequence is 16 residues long. The CDR3 here is CASSPTAGGPPYEQYF. The DNA of the CDR3 is TGCGCCAGCAGCCCCACAGCGGGGGGACCTCCCTACGAGCAGTACTTC.

This clone appeared a single time. This rearrangement joins TRBV5-4 to TRBJ1-6; 7 bases match TRBD1. CDR1 is SGHNT, CDR2 YYREEE, per germline (reference sequence). V gave up 5 bases and J gave up 10 bases; unmatched junction bases: 12. CDR3 length: 15 amino acids. The CDR3, as DNA: TGTGCCAGCAGTTCCGGACAGGCAACCGTATCACCCCTCCACTTT. Its protein product is CASSSGQATVSPLHF.

The chain joins TRBV29-1 to TRBJ2-7; possibly TRBD2 for D (5 bases). The CDR3 loop spans 11 amino acids. Between the trimmed V and J ends, which lost 6 bases and 10 bases, there was a span of 16 bases. CDR1 is SQVTM and CDR2 is ANQGSEA in the germline V gene. CDR3 sequence reads: CSVPAGNTQYF. DNA for the CDR3: TGCAGCGTCCCCGCGGGCAATACACAGTACTTC.

The chain joins TRBV19 to TRBJ2-3, with 13 bases lining up with TRBD2. CDR1 is LNHDA, CDR2 SQIVND, per germline (reference sequence). CDR3 length equals 18 residues. J gave up 6 bases and V 3 bases, and 12 bases lay outside the gene matches. CDR3 region: CASSISGTSGIGGDTQYF. The CDR3 region has the DNA TGTGCCAGTAGTATCTCCGGGACTAGCGGGATCGGGGGGGATACGCAGTATTTT.

The chain combines TRBV5-1 with TRBJ2-5, with TRBD1 matching 7 bases. The CDR3 is 15 amino acids. J gave up 2 bases and V 4 bases, and 8 bases lay outside the gene matches. Germline CDR1 SGHRS, CDR2 YFSETQ. CDR3 in amino acids: CASSPTGTAQETQYF. The DNA of the CDR3 is TGCGCCAGCAGCCCGACCGGGACAGCACAAGAGACCCAGTACTTC.

V usage is TRBV7-2 and J usage is TRBJ1-5, with a tentative D call TRBD1 (5 bases). Looked up from germline, CDR1 is SGHTA and CDR2 is FQGNSA. V lost 5 bases to trimming and J lost 7 bases, with 18 bases between them. This CDR3 spans 15 amino acids. The CDR3 DNA follows: TGTGCCAGCAGCCCCATCGGGGTCTGGGGGCAGCCCCAGCATTTT. Translating it yields CASSPIGVWGQPQHF.

CDR3 DNA: TGTGCCAGCGGCACCGGAACAGGAAAATTCAATGAGCAGTTCTTC. This translates into CASGTGTGKFNEQFF. The genes are TRBV9 and TRBJ2-1; tentatively, D is TRBD1 (5 bases). V gave up 7 bases and J gave up 6 bases, with 20 bases separating them. Germline values: CDR1 SGDLS, CDR2 YYNGEE. CDR3 length: 15 amino acids.